A single sample gave rise to the 32 T cell receptor beta chains below, sequenced in a study of blood T cell repertoires in COVID-19. Using immunoSEQ multiplex PCR, the repertoire was profiled, and TCRdb retains in-frame clones only, with some absent. The data show just over 650,000 clones, around 90% seen once. The sample comprised peripheral blood. The receptors were gathered from a woman in her late teens or twenties with acute or convalescent COVID-19.

This clone was seen once. The V gene is TRBV19, the J gene TRBJ1-2, with 7 positions matching TRBD1. Germline lookup yields CDR1 LNHDA and CDR2 SQIVND (reference sequence). Trimming took 4 bases from V and 3 from J; bases not matched to a gene: 11. The CDR3 covers 16 residues. The CDR3 nucleotides read TGTGCCAGTAGTACAACGATACAGGGGCTTTACTATGGCTACACCTTC. It specifies CASSTTIQGLYYGYTF.

This clone was seen only once. The V gene is TRBV3-1 (or the pseudogene TRBV3-2), the J gene TRBJ2-2; D call uncertain. The germline V gene has CDR1 LGHDT and CDR2 YNNKEL (reference sequence). The CDR3 extends over 14 amino acids. Trimming removed 5 bases from V and 6 bases from J, with 13 bases in between. This CDR3 reads CASSSFSRAGELFF. DNA of the CDR3: TGTGCCAGCAGCTCATTTAGCCGGGCCGGGGAGCTGTTTTTT.

The chain uses TRBV7-9 and TRBJ2-1; 12 bases are a match to TRBD2. Germline V CDR1 and CDR2: SEHNR, FQNEAQ (reference sequence). V dropped 5 bases and J dropped 4; count of bases not matched to a gene: 9. The CDR3 is 17 amino acids. CDR3 sequence (DNA): TGTGCCAGCAGCACGGCTAGCGGGGGGGCCTTATACAATGAGCAGTTCTTC. Translated: CASSTASGGALYNEQFF.

The chain is built from TRBV7-2 and TRBJ2-3, with TRBD2 matching over 9 bases. The V gene end was trimmed by 4 bases and the J gene end by 4 bases; junction bases not matched to a gene: 6. Germline CDR1 SGHTA, CDR2 FQGNSA. CDR3 length: 15 amino acids. CDR3 region: CASSSARTSADTQYF. CDR3 bases: TGTGCCAGCAGCTCCGCTCGGACTAGCGCAGATACGCAGTATTTT.

This chain links TRBV4-1 with TRBJ1-1; no clear D. The germline V and J ends were trimmed by 1 base and 1 base, with 13 bases remaining between them. The CDR3 runs 16 residues. The germline gives CDR1 MGHRA, CDR2 YSYEKL. In DNA form, the CDR3 reads TGCGCCAGCAGCCAAGGGAGGCCAGGAACGAACACTGAAGCTTTCTTT. It is translated as CASSQGRPGTNTEAFF.

This chain links TRBV5-1 with TRBJ2-1, with 12 bases lining up with TRBD2. The CDR3 length is 17 residues. Germline V gene data show CDR1 as SGHRS and CDR2 as YFSETQ. V lost 4 bases to trimming and J lost 3 bases; unmatched junction nucleotides: 8. The CDR3 bases are TGCGCCAGCAGCCAACGTGGACTAGCGGGGAGCTACAATGAGCAGTTCTTC. This encodes CASSQRGLAGSYNEQFF.

The rearrangement uses TRBV7-9 and TRBJ2-1, with TRBD1 matching over 8 bases. The CDR3 contains 15 residues. Looked up from germline, CDR1 is SEHNR and CDR2 is FQNEAQ (reference sequence). Germline trimming cut 6 bases from V and 7 bases from J; bases unmatched to any gene: 11. In DNA, the CDR3 is TGTGCCAGCAGACCGCGCAGGGGGCGTTGGAATGAGCAGTTCTTC. Residues: CASRPRRGRWNEQFF.

The V gene is TRBV7-9, the J gene TRBJ1-5, with D unclear. Trimming cost V 4 bases and J 0 bases, with 10 bases left between them. Germline V gene sequence: CDR1 SEHNR, CDR2 FQNEAQ (reference sequence). The CDR3 spans 15 residues. DNA for the CDR3: TGTGCCAGCAGCTCCACAATCAATAGCAATCAGCCCCAGCATTTT. It codes for CASSSTINSNQPQHF.

The rearrangement joins TRBV15 to TRBJ2-7, with D perhaps TRBD1 (6 bases). CDR3 size: 15 residues. Germline CDR1 and CDR2: LNHNV and YYDKDF (reference sequence). Trimming stripped 4 bases from V and 3 bases from J, with 16 bases between. The CDR3 region is CATSKAAVDSYEQYF. The CDR3 coding sequence is TGTGCCACCAGCAAAGCTGCGGTGGACAGCTACGAGCAGTACTTC.

This chain uses TRBV7-9 with TRBJ1-1; D is possibly TRBD1 (6 bases). The CDR3 sequence is 14 residues long. The germline CDR1 and CDR2 sequences are SEHNR and FQNEAQ (reference sequence). V was pared by 5 bases and J by 1 base, with 11 bases between. The CDR3 DNA reads TGTGCCAGCAGCCGGGGGGCCTGGAACACTGAAGCTTTCTTT. It yields the protein CASSRGAWNTEAFF.

This clone was seen once. This chain's CDR3 is CASLSGRQNYGYTF. The CDR3 DNA follows: TGTGCCAGCTTGAGCGGACGCCAGAACTATGGCTACACCTTC. The genes are TRBV18 and TRBJ1-2; D ambiguous. The V gene's germline CDR1 is KGHSH and CDR2 LQKENI. CDR3 length equals 14 residues. The ends were cut back, 7 bases at V and 2 bases at J, with 14 bases in the middle.

This clone showed up just once. The chain links TRBV6-1 to TRBJ1-2, with 12 positions matching TRBD1. Trimming cost V 0 bases and J 4 bases; bases outside gene matches: 0. This CDR3 is 15 amino acids long. Germline lookup yields CDR1 MNHNS and CDR2 SASEGT. The CDR3 region is CASSEAGQGAYGYTF. The CDR3 DNA reads as TGTGCCAGCAGTGAAGCGGGACAGGGGGCCTATGGCTACACCTTC.

The chain uses TRBV7-2 and TRBJ1-2; tentative D call: TRBD1 (6 bases). The CDR3 sequence is 12 residues long. In germline, CDR1 is SGHTA, CDR2 FQGNSA. The V gene lost 3 bases and the J gene lost 8 bases, with 10 bases spanning the gap. This chain's CDR3 is CASSFGTSGYTF. DNA for the CDR3: TGTGCCAGCAGCTTCGGGACATCGGGCTACACCTTC. Drawing the rest from reference TRBV7-2 and TRBJ1-2, the complete variable domain is GAGVSQSPSNKVTEKGKDVELRCDPISGHTALYWYRQSLGQGLEFLIYFQGNSAPDKSGLPSDRFSAERTGGSVSTLTIQRTQQEDSAVYLCASSFGTSGYTFGSGTRLTVV.

The chain couples TRBV4-3 to TRBJ2-2; the D gene is possibly TRBD1 (6 bases). V lost 7 bases and J 7 bases, leaving 13 bases between the germline ends. CDR3 length equals 13 residues. The germline V gene encodes CDR1 LGHNA and CDR2 YSLEER. CDR3: CASMEQGSGELFF. In DNA, the CDR3 is TGCGCCAGCATGGAGCAGGGGAGCGGGGAGCTGTTTTTT.

The V call is TRBV6-6, the J call TRBJ1-4, with 7 positions matching TRBD1. In germline, CDR1 is MNHNY, CDR2 SVGAGI (reference sequence). The ends lost 0 bases at V and 7 bases at J; junction bases unmatched: 8. This CDR3 has 16 amino acids. CDR3 in DNA: TGTGCCAGCAGTTACTCAGGGTCCACAGGGGCTGAAAAACTGTTTTTT. Translating gives CASSYSGSTGAEKLFF.

J is TRBJ1-1 and V is TRBV28; TRBD1 agrees at 8 bases. V lost 3 bases, J lost 5 bases, and 11 bases stayed unmatched. CDR3 length equals 16 residues. Looked up from germline, CDR1 is MDHEN and CDR2 is SYDVKM. CDR3 sequence (DNA): TGTGCCAGCAGTTTCCGGATGTCAGGGGGCGGAACTGAAGCTTTCTTT. Translation gives CASSFRMSGGGTEAFF.

This clone was seen more than once but under ten times. The V gene is TRBV2, the J gene TRBJ2-3; possibly TRBD1 for D (7 bases). V lost 5 bases and J 1 base, leaving 13 bases between the germline ends. Germline CDR1 is SNHLY and CDR2 is FYNNEI. This CDR3 region has 15 residues. The DNA for the CDR3 is TGTGCCAGCAGTCGCCCCAGGGGGGGCACAGATACGCAGTATTTT. Residues: CASSRPRGGTDTQYF.

The V gene is TRBV3-1 (or the pseudogene TRBV3-2), the J gene TRBJ1-3; D not certain. In germline, CDR1 is LGHDT, CDR2 YNNKEL (reference sequence). This CDR3 region has 13 residues. V was trimmed by 0 bases and J by 3 bases, leaving 3 bases between them. This CDR3 reads CASSQDLGNTIYF. The CDR3 region has the DNA TGTGCCAGCAGCCAAGATCTTGGAAACACCATATATTTT.

The chain links TRBV4-1 to TRBJ2-3; maybe TRBD2 (6 bases). Germline V gene data show CDR1 as MGHRA and CDR2 as YSYEKL. This CDR3 region has 15 residues. V lost 4 bases, J lost 8 bases, and 19 bases lay in between. The CDR3 bases are TGCGCCAGCAGCCCCCGGGACTCCGGAGTGGTTACGCAGTATTTT. This codes for CASSPRDSGVVTQYF.

This clone has just one count. The V and J genes are TRBV6-5 and TRBJ1-5, with a possible D match to TRBD1 (5 bases). Per germline, CDR1 MNHEY and CDR2 SVGAGI. The CDR3 has 15 residues. V lost 5 bases and J 2 bases, leaving 13 bases between the germline ends. The chain's CDR3 is CASSSRVSGNQPQHF. The DNA for the CDR3 is TGTGCCAGCAGTAGCAGGGTGAGCGGCAATCAGCCCCAGCATTTT.

CDR3 residues: CASSQLAPYEQYF. The CDR3 DNA follows: TGTGCCAGCAGCCAACTAGCCCCCTACGAGCAGTACTTC. V gene TRBV6-2 or TRBV6-3 combines with J gene TRBJ2-7; possible D gene TRBD2, 6 bases. The V end was cut by 6 bases, the J end by 2 bases, with 11 bases between. The CDR3 has 13 amino acids. Germline CDR1 reads MNHEY; CDR2 reads SVGEGT.

Note on this clone: This specimen includes other DNA sequences encoding the same CDR3. The chain is built from TRBV18 and TRBJ1-1; the D gene is possibly TRBD1 (6 bases). CDR3 length equals 12 residues. V was trimmed by 6 bases and J by 1 base, leaving 6 bases between them. Germline V gene data show CDR1 as KGHSH and CDR2 as LQKENI. For the CDR3, the DNA is TGTGCCAGCTCGACAGGGAACACTGAAGCTTTCTTT. Residues: CASSTGNTEAFF.

The sample holds one count of this clone. The chain carries TRBV13 and TRBJ1-6; 9 bases are shared with TRBD1. This CDR3 is built from 16 residues. Germline-derived CDR1 and CDR2 are PRHDT and FYEKMQ (reference sequence). Germline trimming cut 5 bases from V and 4 bases from J; bases unmatched to any gene: 6. The CDR3 reads CASSQQGALYNSPLHF. The DNA of the CDR3 is TGTGCCAGCAGCCAACAGGGGGCGCTTTATAATTCACCCCTCCACTTT. Based on the CDR3 plus reference TRBV13 and TRBJ1-6, the full variable domain is AAGVIQSPRHLIKEKRETATLKCYPIPRHDTVYWYQQGPGQDPQFLISFYEKMQSDKGSIPDRFSAQQFSDYHSELNMSSLELGDSALYFCASSQQGALYNSPLHFGNGTRLTVT.

The V and J genes are TRBV2 and TRBJ1-5; D is possibly TRBD1 (6 bases). The CDR3 totals 13 residues. Germline CDR1 SNHLY, CDR2 FYNNEI. Trimming took off 6 bases at V and 2 bases at J, with 8 bases between the two ends. The CDR3 loop reads CASSRGRNQPQHF. DNA for the CDR3: TGTGCCAGCAGCAGGGGCCGCAATCAGCCCCAGCATTTT.

The gene calls are TRBV24-1 and TRBJ2-3; maybe TRBD1 (6 bases). V lost 6 bases, J lost 0 bases, and 24 bases lay in between. Germline values: CDR1 KGHDR, CDR2 SFDVKD. The CDR3 length is 19 residues. This CDR3 reads CATSPHGGHEKGSTDTQYF. The CDR3 bases are TGTGCCACCAGTCCCCATGGGGGACACGAAAAGGGGAGCACAGATACGCAGTATTTT.

The genes are TRBV6-5 and TRBJ1-5; D is unclear. Germline V gene data show CDR1 as MNHEY and CDR2 as SVGAGI. V lost 0 bases, J lost 0 bases, and 9 bases lay in between. This CDR3 spans 16 amino acids. The CDR3 DNA reads TGTGCCAGCAGTTACTCCGGTGTTCATAGCAATCAGCCCCAGCATTTT. The encoded protein is CASSYSGVHSNQPQHF.

The V call is TRBV10-2, the J call TRBJ1-4; D possibly corresponds to TRBD1 (6 bases). There are 18 residues in the CDR3. CDR1 and CDR2 from the germline V gene are WSHSY and SAAADI. Trimming cost V 10 bases and J 6 bases, with 30 bases left between them. In DNA, the CDR3 is TGCGCCACCCGATACGAGCCGGGACAAGTAGGTTCCGATGAAAAACTGTTTTTT. It specifies CATRYEPGQVGSDEKLFF.

J is TRBJ2-6 and V is TRBV6-5, with D perhaps matching TRBD1 (5 bases). Germline loops: CDR1 MNHEY, CDR2 SVGAGI. The CDR3 runs 15 residues. Trimming removed 5 bases from V and 0 bases from J, with 8 bases in between. CDR3 DNA sequence: TGTGCCAGCAGTACACAGGTCTCTGGGGCCAACGTCCTGACTTTC. Encoded protein: CASSTQVSGANVLTF.

The rearrangement uses TRBV19 and TRBJ1-5; D remains unclear. V was clipped by 2 bases and J by 2 bases, with 7 bases between them. CDR1 and CDR2 from the germline V gene are LNHDA and SQIVND (reference sequence). The CDR3 has 14 amino acids. CDR3 in amino acids: CASSITVGNQPQHF. In nucleotides, the CDR3 is TGTGCCAGTAGTATAACGGTTGGCAATCAGCCCCAGCATTTT.

This clone was observed once. The chain joins TRBV15 to TRBJ2-1, with 9 bases identical to TRBD1. Germline-derived CDR1 and CDR2 are LNHNV and YYDKDF (reference sequence). The length of the CDR3 is 16 residues. Trimming removed 0 bases from V and 3 bases from J; junction bases left unmatched: 3. The CDR3 DNA reads TGTGCCACCAGCAGAGATATGGGACAGGGCTACAATGAGCAGTTCTTC. Its translation is CATSRDMGQGYNEQFF.

The V gene is TRBV3-1 (or the pseudogene TRBV3-2), the J gene TRBJ2-7; TRBD1 matches 11 bases. J was trimmed by 7 bases and V by 3 bases; bases with no gene match: 8. Per germline, CDR1 LGHDT and CDR2 YNNKEL (reference sequence). The CDR3 runs to 15 residues. CDR3 sequence: CASSHSDRGRREQYF. The CDR3 coding sequence is TGTGCCAGCAGCCATTCGGACAGGGGGCGGAGGGAGCAGTACTTC.

The chain uses TRBV29-1 and TRBJ1-1; TRBD1 agrees at 8 bases. J lost 11 bases, V lost 8 bases, and 13 bases had no gene match. Germline-derived CDR1 and CDR2 are SQVTM and ANQGSEA. CDR3 size: 12 residues. For the CDR3, the DNA is TGCAGCACACTGACAGGGGCAGATGGGGCTTTCTTT. Encoded protein: CSTLTGADGAFF.